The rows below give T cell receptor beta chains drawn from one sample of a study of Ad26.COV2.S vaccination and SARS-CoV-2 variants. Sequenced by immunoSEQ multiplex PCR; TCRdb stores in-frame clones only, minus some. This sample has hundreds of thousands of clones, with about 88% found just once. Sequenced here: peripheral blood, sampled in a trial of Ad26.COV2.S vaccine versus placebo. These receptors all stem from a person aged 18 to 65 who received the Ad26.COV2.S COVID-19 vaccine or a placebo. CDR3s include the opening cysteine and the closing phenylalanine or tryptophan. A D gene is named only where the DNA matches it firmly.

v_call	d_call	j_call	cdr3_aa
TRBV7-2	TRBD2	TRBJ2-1	CASSLLTSGKGEQFF
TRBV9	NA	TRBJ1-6	CASSVRMDSPLHF
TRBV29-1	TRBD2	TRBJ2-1	CSVESGVRINEQFF
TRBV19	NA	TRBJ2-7	CASSIGAPSSYEQYF
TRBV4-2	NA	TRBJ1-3	CASSQVIRQAGNTIYF
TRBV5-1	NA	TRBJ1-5	CASSYTGSVDQPQHF
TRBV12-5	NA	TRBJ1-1	CASGLEWGITEAFF
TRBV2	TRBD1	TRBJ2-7	CASTISDRGEQYF
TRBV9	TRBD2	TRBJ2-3	CASSATHGLAVTDTQYF
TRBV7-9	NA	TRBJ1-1	CASSLREAFF
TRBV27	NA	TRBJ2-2	CASSFPGRELFF
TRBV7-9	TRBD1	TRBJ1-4	CASSLRTGGITNEKLFF
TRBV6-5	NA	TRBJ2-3	CASRPKLATDTQYF
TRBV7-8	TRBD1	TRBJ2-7	CASSRNSGTGGYEQYF
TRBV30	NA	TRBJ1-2	CAWSLTGSYGYTF
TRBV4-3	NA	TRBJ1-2	CASSQSGVDGYTF
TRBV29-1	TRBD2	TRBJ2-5	CSHLGGVGTHGPQETQYF